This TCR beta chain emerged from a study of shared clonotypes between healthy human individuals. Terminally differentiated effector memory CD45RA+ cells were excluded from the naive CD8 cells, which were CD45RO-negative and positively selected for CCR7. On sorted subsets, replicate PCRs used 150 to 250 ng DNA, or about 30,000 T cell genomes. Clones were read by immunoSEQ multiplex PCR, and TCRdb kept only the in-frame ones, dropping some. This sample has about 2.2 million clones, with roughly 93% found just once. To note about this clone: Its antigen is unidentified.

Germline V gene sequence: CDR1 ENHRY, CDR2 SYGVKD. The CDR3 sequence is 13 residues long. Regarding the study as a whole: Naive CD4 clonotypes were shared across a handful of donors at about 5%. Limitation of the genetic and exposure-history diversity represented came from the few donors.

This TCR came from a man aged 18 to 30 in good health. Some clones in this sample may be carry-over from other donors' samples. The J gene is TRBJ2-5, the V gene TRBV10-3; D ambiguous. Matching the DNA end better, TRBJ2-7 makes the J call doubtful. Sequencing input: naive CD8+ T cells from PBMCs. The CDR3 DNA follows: TGTGCCATCAGTGAGTCCTCTGGGATCGAGCAGTACTTC. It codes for CAISESSGIEQYF.